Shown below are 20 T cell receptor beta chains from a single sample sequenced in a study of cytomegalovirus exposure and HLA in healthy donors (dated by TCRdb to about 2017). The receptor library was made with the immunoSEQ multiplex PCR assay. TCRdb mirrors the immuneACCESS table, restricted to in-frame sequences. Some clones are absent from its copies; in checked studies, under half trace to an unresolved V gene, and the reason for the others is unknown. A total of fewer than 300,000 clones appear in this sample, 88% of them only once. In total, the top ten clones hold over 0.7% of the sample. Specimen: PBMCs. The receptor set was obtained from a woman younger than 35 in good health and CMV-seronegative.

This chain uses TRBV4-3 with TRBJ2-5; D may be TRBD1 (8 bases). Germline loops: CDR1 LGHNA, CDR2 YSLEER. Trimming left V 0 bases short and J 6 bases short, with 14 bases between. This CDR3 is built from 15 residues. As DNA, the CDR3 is TGCGCCAGCAGCCAAGATACAGGGGGGGGAAAGACCCAGTACTTC. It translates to CASSQDTGGGKTQYF.

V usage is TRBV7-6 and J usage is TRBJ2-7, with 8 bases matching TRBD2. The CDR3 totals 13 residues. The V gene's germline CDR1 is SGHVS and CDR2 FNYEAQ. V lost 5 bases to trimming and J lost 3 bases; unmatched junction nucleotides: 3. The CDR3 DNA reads TGTGCCAGCAGCGGTACTAGCGGCTACGAGCAGTACTTC. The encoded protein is CASSGTSGYEQYF.

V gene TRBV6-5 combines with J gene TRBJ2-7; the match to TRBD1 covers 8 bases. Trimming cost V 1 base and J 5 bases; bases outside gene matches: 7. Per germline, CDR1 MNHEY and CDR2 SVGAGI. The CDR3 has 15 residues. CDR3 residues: CASSYFGQGADEQYF. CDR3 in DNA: TGTGCCAGCAGTTACTTTGGTCAGGGGGCCGACGAGCAGTACTTC.

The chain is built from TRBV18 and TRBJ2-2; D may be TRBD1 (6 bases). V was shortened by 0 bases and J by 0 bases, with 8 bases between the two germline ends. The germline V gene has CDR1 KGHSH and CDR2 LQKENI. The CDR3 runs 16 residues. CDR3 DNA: TGTGCCAGCTCACCACCCCGGACAGCGAACACCGGGGAGCTGTTTTTT. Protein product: CASSPPRTANTGELFF. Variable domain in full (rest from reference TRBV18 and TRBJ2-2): NAGVMQNPRHLVRRRGQEARLRCSPMKGHSHVYWYRQLPEEGLKFMVYLQKENIIDESGMPKERFSAEFPKEGPSILRIQQVVRGDSAAYFCASSPPRTANTGELFFGEGSRLTVL.

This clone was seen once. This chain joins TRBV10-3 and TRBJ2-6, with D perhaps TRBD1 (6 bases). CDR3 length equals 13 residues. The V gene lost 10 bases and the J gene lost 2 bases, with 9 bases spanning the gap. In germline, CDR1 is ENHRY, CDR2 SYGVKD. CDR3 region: CATDSTGANVLTF. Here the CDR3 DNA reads TGTGCCACGGACAGCACTGGGGCCAACGTCCTGACTTTC.

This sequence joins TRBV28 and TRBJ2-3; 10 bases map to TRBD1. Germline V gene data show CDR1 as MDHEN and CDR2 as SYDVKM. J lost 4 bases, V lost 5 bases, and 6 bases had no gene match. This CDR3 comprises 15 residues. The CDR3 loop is CASSADRGRSDTQYF. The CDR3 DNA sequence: TGTGCCAGCAGTGCAGACAGGGGGCGTTCAGATACGCAGTATTTT.

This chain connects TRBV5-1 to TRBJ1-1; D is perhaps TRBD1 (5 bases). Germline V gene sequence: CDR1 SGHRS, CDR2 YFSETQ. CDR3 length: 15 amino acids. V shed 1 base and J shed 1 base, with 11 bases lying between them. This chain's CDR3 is CASSLTIGQNTEAFF. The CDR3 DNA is TGCGCCAGCAGCTTGACCATTGGACAGAACACTGAAGCTTTCTTT.

DNA for the CDR3: TGTGCCTGGAGTGCCCCACGACAGGGACGGTACACTGAAGCTTTCTTT. It is translated as CAWSAPRQGRYTEAFF. V is TRBV30 and J is TRBJ1-1; 7 nucleotides match TRBD1. There are 16 residues in the CDR3. V dropped 1 base and J dropped 3; count of bases not matched to a gene: 11. Germline V gene data show CDR1 as GTSNPN and CDR2 as SVGIG (reference sequence).

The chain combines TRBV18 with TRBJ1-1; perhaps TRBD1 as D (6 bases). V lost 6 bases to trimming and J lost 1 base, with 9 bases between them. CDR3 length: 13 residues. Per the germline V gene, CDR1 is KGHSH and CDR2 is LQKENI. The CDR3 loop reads CASSGTQNTEAFF. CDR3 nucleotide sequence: TGTGCCAGCTCCGGGACACAGAACACTGAAGCTTTCTTT.

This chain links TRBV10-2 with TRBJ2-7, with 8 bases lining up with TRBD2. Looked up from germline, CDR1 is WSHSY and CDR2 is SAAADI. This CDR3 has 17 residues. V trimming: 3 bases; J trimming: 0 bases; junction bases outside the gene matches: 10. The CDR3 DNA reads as TGCGCCAGCAGTGAAATCCGTACCACTAGCGGCTCCTACGAGCAGTACTTC. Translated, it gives CASSEIRTTSGSYEQYF.

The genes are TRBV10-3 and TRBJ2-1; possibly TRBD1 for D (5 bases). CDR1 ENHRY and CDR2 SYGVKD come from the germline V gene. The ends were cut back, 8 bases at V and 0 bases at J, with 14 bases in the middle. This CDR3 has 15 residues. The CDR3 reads CAIGEGAASYNEQFF. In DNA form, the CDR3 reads TGTGCCATCGGCGAAGGGGCCGCCTCCTACAATGAGCAGTTCTTC.

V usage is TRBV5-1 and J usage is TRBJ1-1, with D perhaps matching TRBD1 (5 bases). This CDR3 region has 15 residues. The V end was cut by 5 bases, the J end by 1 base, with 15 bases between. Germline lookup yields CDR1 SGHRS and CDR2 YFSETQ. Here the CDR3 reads CASSKETAQNTEAFF. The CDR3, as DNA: TGCGCCAGCAGTAAGGAGACAGCCCAGAACACTGAAGCTTTCTTT. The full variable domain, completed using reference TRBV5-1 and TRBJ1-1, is KAGVTQTPRYLIKTRGQQVTLSCSPISGHRSVSWYQQTPGQGLQFLFEYFSETQRNKGNFPGRFSGRQFSNSRSEMNVSTLELGDSALYLCASSKETAQNTEAFFGQGTRLTVV.

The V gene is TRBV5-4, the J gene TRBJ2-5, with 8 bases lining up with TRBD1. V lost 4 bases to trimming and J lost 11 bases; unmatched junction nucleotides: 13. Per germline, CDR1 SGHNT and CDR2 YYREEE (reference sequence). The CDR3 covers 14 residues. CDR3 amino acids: CASSTGSTGGSQYF. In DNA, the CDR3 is TGTGCCAGCAGCACAGGTTCAACAGGGGGGTCTCAGTACTTC. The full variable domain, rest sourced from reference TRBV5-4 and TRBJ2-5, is ETGVTQSPTHLIKTRGQQVTLRCSSQSGHNTVSWYQQALGQGPQFIFQYYREEENGRGNFPPRFSGLQFPNYSSELNVNALELDDSALYLCASSTGSTGGSQYFGPGTRLLVL.

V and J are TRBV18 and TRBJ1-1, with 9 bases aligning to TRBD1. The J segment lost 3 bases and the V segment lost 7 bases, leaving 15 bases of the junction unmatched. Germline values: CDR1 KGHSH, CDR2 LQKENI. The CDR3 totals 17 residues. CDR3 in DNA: TGTGCCAGCTGTTCGGGACAGGGTTTTTTCGGGGACACTGAAGCTTTCTTT. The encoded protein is CASCSGQGFFGDTEAFF.

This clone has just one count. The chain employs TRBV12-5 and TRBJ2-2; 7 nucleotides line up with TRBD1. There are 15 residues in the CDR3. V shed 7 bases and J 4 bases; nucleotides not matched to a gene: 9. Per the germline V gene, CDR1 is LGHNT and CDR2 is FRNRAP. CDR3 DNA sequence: TGTGCTAGTGAATTCCGACAGGGTAGCACCGGGGAGCTGTTTTTT. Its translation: CASEFRQGSTGELFF.

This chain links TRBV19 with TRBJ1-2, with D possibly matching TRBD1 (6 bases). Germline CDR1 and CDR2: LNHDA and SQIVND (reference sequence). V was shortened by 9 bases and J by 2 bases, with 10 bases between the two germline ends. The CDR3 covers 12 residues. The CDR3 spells CASSDRNYGYTF. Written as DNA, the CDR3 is TGTGCCAGCTCAGACAGGAACTATGGCTACACCTTC.

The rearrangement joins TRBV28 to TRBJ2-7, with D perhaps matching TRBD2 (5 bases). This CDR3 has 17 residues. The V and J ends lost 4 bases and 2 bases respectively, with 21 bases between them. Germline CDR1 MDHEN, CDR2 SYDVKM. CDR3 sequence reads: CASSSPGRRLPPYEQYF. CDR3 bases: TGTGCCAGCAGTTCCCCCGGACGGAGGTTGCCTCCCTACGAGCAGTACTTC.

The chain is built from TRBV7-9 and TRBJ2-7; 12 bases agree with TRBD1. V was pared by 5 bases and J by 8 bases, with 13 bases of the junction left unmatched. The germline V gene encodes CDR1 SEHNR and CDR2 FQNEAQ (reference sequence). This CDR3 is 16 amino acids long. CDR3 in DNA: TGTGCCAGCAGCATTAGGTCCGGGACAGGGGGCGTCAAGCAGTACTTC. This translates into CASSIRSGTGGVKQYF.

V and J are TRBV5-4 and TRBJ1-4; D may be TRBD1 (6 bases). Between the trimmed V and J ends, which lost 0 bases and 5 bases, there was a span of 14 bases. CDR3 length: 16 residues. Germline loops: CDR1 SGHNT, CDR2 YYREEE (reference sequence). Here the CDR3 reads CASSLGQERGNEKLFF. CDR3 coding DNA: TGTGCCAGCAGCTTGGGTCAGGAGAGGGGGAATGAAAAACTGTTTTTT.

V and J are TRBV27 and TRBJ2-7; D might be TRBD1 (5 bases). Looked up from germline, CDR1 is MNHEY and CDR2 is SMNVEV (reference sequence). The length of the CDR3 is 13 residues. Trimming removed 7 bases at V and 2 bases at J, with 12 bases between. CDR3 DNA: TGTGCCAGCAAAATAACAGGAACCTACGAGCAGTACTTC. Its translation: CASKITGTYEQYF.